This T cell receptor beta chain appears in the sequencing data of a study of T cells in Graves' hyperthyroidism and ophthalmopathy. The V gene lost 4 bases and the J gene lost 3 bases, with 12 bases spanning the gap. CDR3 length: 15 amino acids. Germline-derived CDR1 and CDR2 are KGHDR and SFDVKD. TCR beta CDR3 regions were amplified from RNA. A first-round RT-PCR of the TCR CDR3 used the HTBI primer set. TCRdb reanalysed the multiplex PCR reads using MiXCR and keeps one entry per CDR3 protein. Here the sample spans fewer than 750,000 distinct CDR3 sequences, about 45% being singletons. The V gene is TRBV24-1, the J gene TRBJ1-5, with D perhaps TRBD1 (6 bases). The source material was peripheral blood or thyroid tissue (not recorded which). The source of this sequence is a woman aged 18-30 years with Graves' hyperthyroidism. The CDR3 protein is CATSETGRFNQPQHF. CDR3 DNA sequence: TGTGCCACCAGTGAGACAGGACGGTTCAATCAGCCCCAGCATTTT.